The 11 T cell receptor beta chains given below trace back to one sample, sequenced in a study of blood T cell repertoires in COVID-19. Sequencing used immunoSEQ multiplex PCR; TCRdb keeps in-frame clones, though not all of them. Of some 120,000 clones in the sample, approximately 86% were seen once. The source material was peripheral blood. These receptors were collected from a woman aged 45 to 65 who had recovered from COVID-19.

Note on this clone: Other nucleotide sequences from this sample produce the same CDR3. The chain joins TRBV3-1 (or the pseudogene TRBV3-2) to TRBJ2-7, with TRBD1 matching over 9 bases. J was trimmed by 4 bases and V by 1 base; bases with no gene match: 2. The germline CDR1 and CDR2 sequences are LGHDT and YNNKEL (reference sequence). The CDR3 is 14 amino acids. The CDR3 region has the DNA TGTGCCAGCAGCCAAGGACAGGGGGGGTACGAGCAGTACTTC. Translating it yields CASSQGQGGYEQYF.

The CDR3 coding sequence is TGTGCCCGCGCGACACAGGGGGCGGGGGGCTACACCTTC. This gives the protein CARATQGAGGYTF. The chain combines TRBV5-4 with TRBJ1-2, with TRBD1 matching over 9 bases. The V and J ends lost 10 bases and 8 bases, in that order; junction bases with no gene match: 12. The CDR3 totals 13 residues. Germline lookup yields CDR1 SGHNT and CDR2 YYREEE (reference sequence). The entire variable domain, with the rest obtained from reference TRBV5-4 and TRBJ1-2, is as follows: ETGVTQSPTHLIKTRGQQVTLRCSSQSGHNTVSWYQQALGQGPQFIFQYYREEENGRGNFPPRFSGLQFPNYSSELNVNALELDDSALYLCARATQGAGGYTFGSGTRLTVV.

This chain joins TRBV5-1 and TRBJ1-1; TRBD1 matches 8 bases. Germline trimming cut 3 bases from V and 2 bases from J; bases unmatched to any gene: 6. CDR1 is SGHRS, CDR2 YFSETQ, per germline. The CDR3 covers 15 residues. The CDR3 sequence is CASSSQGGGNTEAFF. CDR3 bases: TGCGCCAGCAGCTCACAGGGGGGAGGCAACACTGAAGCTTTCTTT.

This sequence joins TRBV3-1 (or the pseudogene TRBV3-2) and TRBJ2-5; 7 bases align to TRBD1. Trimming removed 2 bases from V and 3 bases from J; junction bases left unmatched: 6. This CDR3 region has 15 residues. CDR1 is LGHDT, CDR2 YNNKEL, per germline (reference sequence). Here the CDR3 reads CASSQLGTAKETQYF. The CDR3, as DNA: TGTGCCAGCAGCCAATTAGGGACAGCAAAAGAGACCCAGTACTTC.

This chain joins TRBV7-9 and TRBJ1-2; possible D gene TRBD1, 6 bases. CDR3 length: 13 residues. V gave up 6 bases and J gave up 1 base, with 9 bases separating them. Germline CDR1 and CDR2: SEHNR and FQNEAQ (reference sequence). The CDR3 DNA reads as TGTGCCAGCAGTCTGGGACATAACTATGGCTACACCTTC. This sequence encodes CASSLGHNYGYTF.

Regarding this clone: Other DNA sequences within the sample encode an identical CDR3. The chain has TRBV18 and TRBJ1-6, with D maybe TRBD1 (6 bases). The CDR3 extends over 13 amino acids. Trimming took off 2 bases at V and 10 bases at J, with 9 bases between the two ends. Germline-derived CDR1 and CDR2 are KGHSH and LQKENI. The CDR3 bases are TGTGCCAGCTCACCAGCAGGGGACTCACCCCTCCACTTT. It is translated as CASSPAGDSPLHF.

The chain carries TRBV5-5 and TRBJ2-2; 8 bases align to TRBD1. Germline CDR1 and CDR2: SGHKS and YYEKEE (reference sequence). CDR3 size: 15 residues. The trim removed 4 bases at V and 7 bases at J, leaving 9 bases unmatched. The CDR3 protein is CASSHGQGRVGELFF. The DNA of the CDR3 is TGTGCCAGCAGCCATGGACAGGGCCGTGTCGGGGAGCTGTTTTTT.

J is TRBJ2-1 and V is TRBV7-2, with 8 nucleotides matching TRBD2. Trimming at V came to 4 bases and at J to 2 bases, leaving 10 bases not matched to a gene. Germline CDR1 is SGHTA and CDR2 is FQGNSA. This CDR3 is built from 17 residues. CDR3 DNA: TGTGCCAGCAGCTCGCCACGGGGGGGAGGGCCCTACAATGAGCAGTTCTTC. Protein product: CASSSPRGGGPYNEQFF.

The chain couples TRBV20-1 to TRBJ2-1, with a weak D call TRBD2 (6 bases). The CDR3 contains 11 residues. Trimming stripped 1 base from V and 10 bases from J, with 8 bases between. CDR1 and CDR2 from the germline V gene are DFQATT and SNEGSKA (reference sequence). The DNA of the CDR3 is TGCAGTGCTAGAGGGGACTTCGAGCAGTTCTTC. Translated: CSARGDFEQFF.

Here the CDR3 reads CASSHADRNTEAFF. CDR3 coding DNA: TGCGCCAGCAGCCATGCAGACAGGAACACTGAAGCTTTCTTT. The V call is TRBV4-1, the J call TRBJ1-1, with D perhaps TRBD1 (5 bases). The CDR3 sequence is 14 residues long. The germline CDR1 and CDR2 sequences are MGHRA and YSYEKL. V shed 3 bases and J shed 1 base, with 9 bases lying between them.

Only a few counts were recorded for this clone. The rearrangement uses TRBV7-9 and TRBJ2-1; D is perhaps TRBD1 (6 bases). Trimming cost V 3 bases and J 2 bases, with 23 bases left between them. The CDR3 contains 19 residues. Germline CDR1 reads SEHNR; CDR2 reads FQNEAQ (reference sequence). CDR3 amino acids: CASSFKRPLTGYTYNEQFF. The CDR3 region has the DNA TGTGCCAGCAGCTTCAAACGCCCCCTAACAGGGTACACCTACAATGAGCAGTTCTTC.